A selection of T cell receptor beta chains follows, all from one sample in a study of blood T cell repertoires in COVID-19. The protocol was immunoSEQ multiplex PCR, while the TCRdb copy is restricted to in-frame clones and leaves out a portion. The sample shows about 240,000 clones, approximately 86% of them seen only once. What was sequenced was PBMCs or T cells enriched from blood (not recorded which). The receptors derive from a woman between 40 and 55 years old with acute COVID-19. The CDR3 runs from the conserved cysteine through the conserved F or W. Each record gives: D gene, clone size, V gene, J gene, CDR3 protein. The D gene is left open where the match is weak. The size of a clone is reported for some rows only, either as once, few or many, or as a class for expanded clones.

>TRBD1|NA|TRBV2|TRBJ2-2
CASSHRTGGTGELFF
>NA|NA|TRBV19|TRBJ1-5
CASSLAGGNQPQHF
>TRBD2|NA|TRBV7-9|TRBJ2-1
CASSLALASGSKHEQFF
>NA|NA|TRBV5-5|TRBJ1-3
CASSLGVSSGNTIYF
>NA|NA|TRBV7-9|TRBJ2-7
CASSRGSGPYYEQYF
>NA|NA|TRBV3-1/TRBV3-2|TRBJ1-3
CASSQDRGNTIYF
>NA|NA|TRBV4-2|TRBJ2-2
CASSQELEDSRGELFF
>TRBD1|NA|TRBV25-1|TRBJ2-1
CASSELDRDRVGNEQFF
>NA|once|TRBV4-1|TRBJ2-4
CASSPTGGGNIQYF
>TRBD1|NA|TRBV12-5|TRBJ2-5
CASGLGDSRQETQYF
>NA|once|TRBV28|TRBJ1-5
CATRLNPNQPQHF
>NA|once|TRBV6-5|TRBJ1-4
CASNPGGTTNEKLFF
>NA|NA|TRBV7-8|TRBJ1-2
CASSLPYAGYTF
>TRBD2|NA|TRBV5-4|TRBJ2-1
CASSGTSSSLGEQFF
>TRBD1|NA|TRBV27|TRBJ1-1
CASSNTGVTEAFF
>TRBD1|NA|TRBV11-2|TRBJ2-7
CASSLKGQETYEQYF
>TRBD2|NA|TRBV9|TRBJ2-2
CASSAGLAGGNGELFF
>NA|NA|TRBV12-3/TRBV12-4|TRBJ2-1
CASSLAAIRFF
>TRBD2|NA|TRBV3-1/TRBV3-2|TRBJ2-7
CASSPSLGLAGYEQYF
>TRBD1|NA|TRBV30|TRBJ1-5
CAWSKKTGPFGQPQHF
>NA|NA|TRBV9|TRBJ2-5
CASSSPLQETQYF
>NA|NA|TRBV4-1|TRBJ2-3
CASSQDPRGANTDTQYF
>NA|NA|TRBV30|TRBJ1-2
CAWRTGGHGYTF
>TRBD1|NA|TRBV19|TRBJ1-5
CASSPQGQFNQPQHF
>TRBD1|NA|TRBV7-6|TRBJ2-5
CASSLGQGVQETQYF
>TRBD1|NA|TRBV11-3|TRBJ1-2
CATSFDRADGYTF
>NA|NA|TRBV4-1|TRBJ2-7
CASSQQGEETYEQYF
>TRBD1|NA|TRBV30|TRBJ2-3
CAWSVGQITDTQYF
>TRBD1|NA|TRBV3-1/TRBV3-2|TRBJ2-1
CASSQGQGNEQFF
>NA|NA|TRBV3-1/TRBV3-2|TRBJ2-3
CASSQRGPSANTQYF
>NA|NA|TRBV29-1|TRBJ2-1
CSAFENYNEQFF
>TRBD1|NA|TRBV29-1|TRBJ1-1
CSVARQGRTEAFF
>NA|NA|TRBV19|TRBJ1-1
CASSIGVSRRGTEAFF
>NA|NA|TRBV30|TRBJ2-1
CAWSTPGYNEQFF
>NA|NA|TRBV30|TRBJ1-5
CAWNLQGGNQPQHF
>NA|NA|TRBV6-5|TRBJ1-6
CASSYSLPSGSPLHF
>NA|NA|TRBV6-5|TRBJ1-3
CASSSNSGNTIYF
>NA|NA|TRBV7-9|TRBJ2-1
CASSQDYNEQFF
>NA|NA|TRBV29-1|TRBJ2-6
CSVERSSGANVLTF
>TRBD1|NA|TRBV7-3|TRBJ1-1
CASSLNAGTAEAFF
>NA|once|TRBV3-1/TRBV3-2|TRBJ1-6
CASSQVGERSPLHF
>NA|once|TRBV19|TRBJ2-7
CASSSVQGKMYEQYF
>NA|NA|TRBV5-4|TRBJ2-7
CASSLGLDTAYEQYF
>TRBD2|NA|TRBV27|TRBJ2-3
CASSPGRGNTQYF
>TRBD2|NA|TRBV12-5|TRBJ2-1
CASGLEIAGGNEQFF
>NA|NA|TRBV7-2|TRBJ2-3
CASSLVGGSGADTQYF
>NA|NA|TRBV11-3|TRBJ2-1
CASSQGHLFYNEQFF
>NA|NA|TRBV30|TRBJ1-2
CAWSVPHLPNYGYTF
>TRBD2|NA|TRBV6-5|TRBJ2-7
CASTASGSRGEQYF
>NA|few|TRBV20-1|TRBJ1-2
CSARLGSSYTF
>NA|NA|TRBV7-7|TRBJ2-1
CASSFFRGTGKTQLSYNEQFF
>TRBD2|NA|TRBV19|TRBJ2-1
CASSMGRGQAGLAGDFHEQFF
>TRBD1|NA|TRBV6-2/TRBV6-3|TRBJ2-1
CASSQGTGDYNEQFF
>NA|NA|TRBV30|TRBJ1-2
CAWSVWGLSGYTF
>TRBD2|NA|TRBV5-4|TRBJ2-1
CASSGSGSSYNEQFF
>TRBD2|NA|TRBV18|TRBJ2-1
CASGLVYNEQFF
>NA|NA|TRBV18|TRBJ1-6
CASSLQQGDYNSPLHF
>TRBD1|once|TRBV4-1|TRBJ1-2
CASSQGSGQAMGGYTF
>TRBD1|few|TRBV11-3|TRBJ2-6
CASARRQGDISGANVLTF